Below, 20 T cell receptor beta chains from the same sample are listed, as sequenced in a study of early T cells in non-severe SARS-CoV-2 infection. TCRdb reprocessed the 5' RACE reads via MiXCR and lists one record per CDR3 protein. The table records about 25,000 distinct CDR3 sequences, 4.8% of them present only once. What was sequenced was whole blood. These receptor sequences come from an adult who was a healthcare worker with PCR-confirmed SARS-CoV-2 infection or an uninfected control (not recorded which).

This clonotype showed up many times. V gene TRBV2 combines with J gene TRBJ2-1, with D possibly matching TRBD1 (6 bases). CDR3 length: 15 residues. Germline CDR1 is SNHLY and CDR2 is FYNNEI. Deletions cut 6 bases from V and 0 bases from J, with 12 bases between. The DNA for the CDR3 is TGTGCCAGCAGGGGTCAGGGGAGCTCCTACAATGAGCAGTTCTTC. Protein: CASRGQGSSYNEQFF.

As regards this clonotype: The junction departs from the called germline gene at one end, perhaps through a read error. V gene TRBV7-6 combines with J gene TRBJ2-3, with a possible D match to TRBD2 (5 bases). This CDR3 contains 12 residues. In germline, CDR1 is SGHVS, CDR2 FNYEAQ. The CDR3 reads CATSGGSDTQYF. CDR3 coding DNA: TGTGCCACCAGCGGCGGTTCGGATACGCAGTATTTT.

A few counts support this clonotype. The chain combines TRBV6-5 with TRBJ2-1, with 12 bases matching TRBD2. The CDR3 contains 20 residues. Looked up from germline, CDR1 is MNHEY and CDR2 is SVGAGI. Trimming at V came to 4 bases and at J to 0 bases, leaving 13 bases not matched to a gene. The CDR3 loop is CASSSWTSGKFEYSYNEQFF. CDR3 in DNA: TGTGCCAGCAGTTCCTGGACTAGCGGGAAATTCGAATACTCCTACAATGAGCAGTTCTTC.

This clonotype counts as medium-sized (0.01 to 0.1%). The chain couples TRBV20-1 to TRBJ2-1, with D tentatively TRBD1 (6 bases). CDR1 DFQATT and CDR2 SNEGSKA come from the germline V gene (reference sequence). The CDR3 consists of 15 residues. Trimming took off 3 bases at V and 1 base at J, with 13 bases between the two ends. The CDR3 region is CSASGGQGSYNEQFF. The DNA of the CDR3 is TGCAGTGCTAGTGGAGGCCAGGGGTCCTACAATGAGCAGTTCTTC.

The chain has TRBV19 and TRBJ1-2; 8 bases are a match to TRBD1. The CDR3 consists of 14 residues. Germline lookup yields CDR1 LNHDA and CDR2 SQIVND (reference sequence). Losses at the gene ends were 3 bases for V and 7 bases for J; bases not matched to a gene: 7. CDR3 loop: CASSIWTGRRGYTF. The DNA of the CDR3 is TGTGCCAGTAGTATTTGGACAGGGCGACGTGGCTACACCTTC.

This clonotype showed up many times. The chain employs TRBV18 and TRBJ1-3, with D unresolved. Germline values: CDR1 KGHSH, CDR2 LQKENI. Trimming removed 6 bases from V and 0 bases from J, with 9 bases in between. The CDR3 loop spans 14 amino acids. Here the CDR3 DNA reads TGTGCCAGCTCCCCTGGAGCCTCTGGAAACACCATATATTTT. It translates to CASSPGASGNTIYF.

This clonotype was detected ten times or more. V gene TRBV28 combines with J gene TRBJ1-4; D remains unclear. V shed 9 bases and J shed 0 bases, with 14 bases lying between them. Germline loops: CDR1 MDHEN, CDR2 SYDVKM. The CDR3 is made up of 15 amino acids. The CDR3 DNA reads TGTGCCAGTGGGTCGCGGGCCGCAACTAATGAAAAACTGTTTTTT. It codes for CASGSRAATNEKLFF.

This clonotype was seen at least ten times. The chain has TRBV5-1 and TRBJ1-1; weak D call: TRBD1 (5 bases). There are 15 residues in the CDR3. Trimming left V 1 base short and J 3 bases short, with 13 bases between. Germline lookup yields CDR1 SGHRS and CDR2 YFSETQ. DNA of the CDR3: TGCGCCAGCAGCTTGATGCAGGGTCAATACACTGAAGCTTTCTTT. This sequence encodes CASSLMQGQYTEAFF.

By proportion, this clonotype is medium-sized. The chain recombines TRBV6-4 with TRBJ1-4; the D is unclear. This CDR3 has 16 amino acids. The V gene lost 7 bases and the J gene lost 1 base, with 16 bases spanning the gap. Germline-derived CDR1 and CDR2 are MRHNA and SNTAGT. In DNA, the CDR3 is TGTGCCAGCATGATCAAGATCCGGGAAACTAATGAAAAACTGTTTTTT. This translates into CASMIKIRETNEKLFF.

There are a few counts of this clonotype. The chain recombines TRBV14 with TRBJ2-7, with D perhaps TRBD1 (5 bases). V was cut by 4 bases and J by 1 base, with 8 bases left in between. Per the germline V gene, CDR1 is SGHDN and CDR2 is FVKESK. The CDR3 extends over 13 amino acids. The CDR3 loop reads CASSPGASYEQYF. The DNA for the CDR3 is TGTGCCAGCAGCCCTGGGGCTTCCTACGAGCAGTACTTC.

This clonotype was counted ten times or more. V gene TRBV7-7 combines with J gene TRBJ1-1, with D possibly matching TRBD1 (5 bases). Germline V gene lookup returns CDR1 SSHAT and CDR2 FNYEAQ (reference sequence). The germline V and J ends were trimmed by 5 bases and 1 base, with 17 bases remaining between them. The CDR3 totals 16 residues. The CDR3 loop reads CASSHKLGAGNTEAFF. DNA of the CDR3: TGTGCCAGCAGCCATAAGTTAGGGGCAGGGAACACTGAAGCTTTCTTT.

This chain uses TRBV4-1 with TRBJ2-7; tentatively, D is TRBD2 (6 bases). Trimming took off 3 bases at V and 3 bases at J, with 15 bases between the two ends. This CDR3 has 15 amino acids. Germline-derived CDR1 and CDR2 are MGHRA and YSYEKL. CDR3 region: CASSHFTGESYEQYF. CDR3 nucleotides: TGCGCCAGCAGCCATTTCACGGGGGAGAGCTACGAGCAGTACTTC.

This clonotype was counted at least ten times. The V and J genes are TRBV6-6 and TRBJ2-7, with 9 positions matching TRBD1. Trimming cost V 5 bases and J 3 bases; bases outside gene matches: 5. This CDR3 is 14 amino acids long. Germline values: CDR1 MNHNY, CDR2 SVGAGI (reference sequence). The CDR3 here is CASSQGQGRYEQYF. The CDR3 bases are TGTGCCAGCAGTCAGGGACAGGGTCGCTACGAGCAGTACTTC.

The chain is built from TRBV29-1 and TRBJ1-3; no reliable D call. This CDR3 is built from 13 residues. From germline, CDR1 is SQVTM and CDR2 ANQGSEA. Trimming left V 1 base short and J 2 bases short, with 6 bases between. DNA for the CDR3: TGCAGCGTTGAAGTGGGAGCTGGAAACACCATATATTTT. Translation: CSVEVGAGNTIYF.

In this sample, this clonotype turned up many times. This chain links TRBV5-8 with TRBJ1-2; D is unresolved. Germline CDR1 is SGHTS and CDR2 is YDEGEE. This CDR3 contains 14 residues. Trimming cost V 0 bases and J 1 base, with 7 bases left between them. The CDR3 loop reads CASSLAPGNYGYTF. The CDR3 coding sequence is TGTGCCAGCAGCTTGGCCCCCGGTAACTATGGCTACACCTTC.

Many counts were recorded for this clonotype. V is TRBV7-3 and J is TRBJ1-1, with TRBD1 as a possible D gene (6 bases). The CDR3 is 15 amino acids. The V gene lost 5 bases and the J gene lost 1 base, with 14 bases spanning the gap. Germline V CDR1 and CDR2: SGHTA, FQGTGA. For the CDR3, the DNA is TGTGCCAGCAGCCCCGACCGGACAGCGAACACTGAAGCTTTCTTT. This translates into CASSPDRTANTEAFF.

By share of the sample, this clonotype is medium-sized (0.01 to 0.1%). For the CDR3, the DNA is TGCAGTGCTAGGGGGAAACCGAACACTGAAGCTTTCTTT. Amino acids: CSARGKPNTEAFF. This sequence joins TRBV20-1 and TRBJ1-1; D remains unclear. V lost 3 bases, J lost 1 base, and 9 bases lay in between. The CDR3 is 13 amino acids. Germline assignment: CDR1 DFQATT and CDR2 SNEGSKA (reference sequence).

This clonotype was counted a few times. V is TRBV2 and J is TRBJ1-1; D is uncertain. V lost 6 bases to trimming and J lost 2 bases, with 13 bases between them. The length of the CDR3 is 14 residues. Germline V gives CDR1 SNHLY, CDR2 FYNNEI. In DNA, the CDR3 is TGTGCCAGCAGCCCGGAAAGAGGAAACACTGAAGCTTTCTTT. It specifies CASSPERGNTEAFF.

The V gene is TRBV30, the J gene TRBJ1-1; 12 nucleotides align to TRBD1. V lost 2 bases and J lost 10; bases outside the gene matches: 8. Germline V gene sequence: CDR1 GTSNPN, CDR2 SVGIG (reference sequence). The length of the CDR3 is 14 residues. The CDR3 nucleotides read TGTGCCTGGAGTTATGGGACAGGGGGCGGAGGAGCTTTCTTT. Encoded protein: CAWSYGTGGGGAFF.

Comments on this clonotype: This could be a read error, since a much larger clone is one nucleotide away. This chain links TRBV18 with TRBJ2-3; D possibly corresponds to TRBD2 (6 bases). The CDR3 is 15 residues long. Looked up from germline, CDR1 is KGHSH and CDR2 is LQKENI. CDR3 in amino acids: CASSPLATSSDTQYF. The CDR3 DNA is TGCGCCAGCTCACCGCTAGCGACCAGCTCAGATACGCAGTATTTT.